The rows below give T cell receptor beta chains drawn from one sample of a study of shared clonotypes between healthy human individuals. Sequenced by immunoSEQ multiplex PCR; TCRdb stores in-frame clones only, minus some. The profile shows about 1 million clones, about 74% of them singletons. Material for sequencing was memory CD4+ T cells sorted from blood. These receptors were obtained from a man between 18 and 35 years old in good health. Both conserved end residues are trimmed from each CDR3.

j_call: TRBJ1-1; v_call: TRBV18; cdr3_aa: ASSPSDGNTEAF
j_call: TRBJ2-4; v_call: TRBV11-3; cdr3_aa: ASSLGGKNIQY
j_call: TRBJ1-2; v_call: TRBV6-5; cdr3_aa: ASSPSGDFYGYT
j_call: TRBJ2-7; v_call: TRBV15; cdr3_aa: ATSRGTGAYEQY
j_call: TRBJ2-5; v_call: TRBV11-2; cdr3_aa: ASSGRGSQETQY
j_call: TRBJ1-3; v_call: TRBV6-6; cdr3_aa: ASSSAGNTIY
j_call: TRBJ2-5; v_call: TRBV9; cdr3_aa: ASSVEGSQTQY
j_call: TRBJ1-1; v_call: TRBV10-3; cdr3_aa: AIGSMGGNTEAF
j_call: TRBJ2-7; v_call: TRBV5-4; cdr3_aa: ASSPGTVLAYEQY
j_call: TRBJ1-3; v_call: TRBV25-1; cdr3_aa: ASSGFGEGNTIY
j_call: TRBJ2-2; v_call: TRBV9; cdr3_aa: ASSVTAGGGTGELF
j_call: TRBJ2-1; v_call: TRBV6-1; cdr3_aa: ASSEVSRLF
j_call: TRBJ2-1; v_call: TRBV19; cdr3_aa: ASSIEGATYNEQF
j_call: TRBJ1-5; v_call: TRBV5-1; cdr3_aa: ASSPGPGNQPQH
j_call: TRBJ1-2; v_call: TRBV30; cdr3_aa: AWGSGGNYGYT
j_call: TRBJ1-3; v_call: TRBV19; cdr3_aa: ASRDVDTIY
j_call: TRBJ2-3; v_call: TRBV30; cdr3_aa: AWSVNLAGAKDTQY
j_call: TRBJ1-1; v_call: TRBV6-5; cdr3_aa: ASSYSRDGNTEAF
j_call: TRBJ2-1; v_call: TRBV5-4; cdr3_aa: ASSPGSGGIYNEQF
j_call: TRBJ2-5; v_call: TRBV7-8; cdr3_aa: ASRPKRGVGETQY
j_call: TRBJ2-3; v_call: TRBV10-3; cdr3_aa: AISGSYTGDTQY
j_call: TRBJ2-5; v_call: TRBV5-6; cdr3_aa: ASSILQETQY
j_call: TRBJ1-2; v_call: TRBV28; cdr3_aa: ASTTSHHAGYT
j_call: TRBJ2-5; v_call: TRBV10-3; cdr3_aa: AIGQGGGVTQY
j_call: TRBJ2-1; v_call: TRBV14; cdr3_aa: ASRRTSGSHNEQF
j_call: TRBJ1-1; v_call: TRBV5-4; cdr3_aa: ASRGPGLNTEAF
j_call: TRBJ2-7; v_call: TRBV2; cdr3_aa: ASSLRVYEQY
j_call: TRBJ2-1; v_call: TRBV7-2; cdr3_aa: ASSTQGGSYNEQF
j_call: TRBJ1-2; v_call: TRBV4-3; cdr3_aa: ASSRGGQETYGYT
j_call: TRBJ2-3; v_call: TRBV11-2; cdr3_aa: ASSLGELIGLTDTQY
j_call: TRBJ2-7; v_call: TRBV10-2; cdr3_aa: ASSRQGTLEQY